These 14 T cell receptor beta chains were all obtained from the same sample, sequenced in a study of blood T cell repertoires in COVID-19. TCRdb's copy holds only in-frame clones and misses some; the assay was immunoSEQ multiplex PCR. There are roughly 210,000 clones in the sample; around four fifths occur only once, and about 10% lies in the top ten. Specimen: peripheral blood. Source of these receptors: a woman aged 80 or over with COVID-19, enrolled during active disease.

The chain couples TRBV7-9 to TRBJ1-1; D is perhaps TRBD1 (5 bases). The V end was cut by 2 bases, the J end by 2 bases, with 9 bases between. CDR1 and CDR2 from the germline V gene are SEHNR and FQNEAQ (reference sequence). The CDR3 length is 14 residues. In DNA, the CDR3 is TGTGCCAGCAGCTTATGGGGGGGTAACACTGAAGCTTTCTTT. This translates into CASSLWGGNTEAFF.

The genes are TRBV19 and TRBJ1-5, with D tentatively TRBD1 (5 bases). CDR1 and CDR2 from the germline V gene are LNHDA and SQIVND (reference sequence). The ends were cut back, 3 bases at V and 6 bases at J, with 9 bases in the middle. CDR3 size: 13 residues. This CDR3 is CASSIAGGQPQHF. CDR3 sequence (DNA): TGTGCCAGTAGTATCGCCGGGGGTCAGCCCCAGCATTTT.

This clone was counted only a few times. The V gene is TRBV19, the J gene TRBJ1-5; perhaps TRBD1 as D (5 bases). Germline-derived CDR1 and CDR2 are LNHDA and SQIVND (reference sequence). V dropped 4 bases and J dropped 6 bases, with 16 bases sitting between them. This CDR3 spans 15 amino acids. This CDR3 reads CASSTLTGLGQPQHF. The CDR3 DNA follows: TGTGCCAGTAGTACCCTTACAGGATTGGGTCAGCCCCAGCATTTT.

V is TRBV29-1 and J is TRBJ1-2; no reliable D call. This CDR3 is 13 amino acids long. With 1 base removed from V and 8 bases from J, the gap between germline ends came to 14 bases. Germline assignment: CDR1 SQVTM and CDR2 ANQGSEA. CDR3 nucleotides: TGCAGCGTTGAAGTCAGCTCGGGAGAGGGCTACACCTTC. Protein: CSVEVSSGEGYTF.

The chain is built from TRBV28 and TRBJ1-1; D unclear. This CDR3 comprises 14 residues. Germline V CDR1 and CDR2: MDHEN, SYDVKM. V was shortened by 10 bases and J by 5 bases, with 20 bases between the two germline ends. Here the CDR3 DNA reads TGTGCCACAGTCCCCACTCGGAGGGTGACTGAAGCTTTCTTT. Translation gives CATVPTRRVTEAFF.

This clone was seen more than once but under ten times. This chain links TRBV3-1 (or the pseudogene TRBV3-2) with TRBJ1-5; no clear D gene. V was cut by 9 bases and J by 9 bases, with 12 bases left in between. The CDR3 extends over 11 amino acids. Per the germline V gene, CDR1 is LGHDT and CDR2 is YNNKEL (reference sequence). The CDR3, as DNA: TGTGCCAGAGGGAGTCGGGGGCCCCAGCATTTT. Translated: CARGSRGPQHF.

This clone showed up just a few times. The CDR3 spells CASSPSLTAGQEQYF. CDR3 bases: TGCGCCAGCAGCCCCTCTTTGACAGCCGGTCAGGAGCAGTACTTC. This rearrangement joins TRBV5-1 to TRBJ2-7; TRBD1 is a possible D gene (5 bases). The CDR3 covers 15 residues. Germline lookup yields CDR1 SGHRS and CDR2 YFSETQ. With 4 bases removed from V and 7 bases from J, the gap between germline ends came to 21 bases.

The CDR3 here is CASSLVDTIYF. For the CDR3, the DNA is TGTGCCAGCAGCCTAGTGGACACCATATATTTT. The chain has TRBV2 and TRBJ1-3; D unclear. In germline, CDR1 is SNHLY, CDR2 FYNNEI. Trimming cost V 6 bases and J 8 bases, with 8 bases left between them. The length of the CDR3 is 11 residues.

The CDR3 DNA reads as TGTGCCAGTAGTCACCAGGGGGTTTTCAATCAGCCCCAGCATTTT. It codes for CASSHQGVFNQPQHF. This sequence joins TRBV19 and TRBJ1-5, with 7 bases that match TRBD1. Germline V gives CDR1 LNHDA, CDR2 SQIVND (reference sequence). The CDR3 runs to 15 residues. V dropped 5 bases and J dropped 3; count of bases not matched to a gene: 7.

The chain uses TRBV18 and TRBJ1-1, with no clear D. Trimming left V 6 bases short and J 3 bases short, with 11 bases between. Germline lookup yields CDR1 KGHSH and CDR2 LQKENI. This CDR3 is built from 13 residues. The DNA for the CDR3 is TGTGCCAGCTCCCTAGTCGAGGACACTGAAGCTTTCTTT. Translation: CASSLVEDTEAFF.

The V and J genes are TRBV9 and TRBJ2-1; tentative D call: TRBD2 (6 bases). V lost 2 bases and J lost 1, with 7 bases in between. The CDR3 spans 14 residues. Germline V gene lookup returns CDR1 SGDLS and CDR2 YYNGEE. The CDR3 here is CASSVGGSYNEQFF. CDR3 DNA sequence: TGTGCCAGCAGCGTGGGGGGTTCCTACAATGAGCAGTTCTTC.

The gene calls are TRBV28 and TRBJ1-6, with D maybe TRBD1 (6 bases). CDR3 length equals 14 residues. The germline V gene has CDR1 MDHEN and CDR2 SYDVKM. Trimming took 6 bases from V and 5 from J, leaving 11 bases between them. This CDR3 is CASRGTLDNSPLHF. The DNA for the CDR3 is TGTGCCAGCAGAGGGACATTGGATAATTCACCCCTCCACTTT.

This clone appeared a single time. The chain's CDR3 is CASSLGRRGTEAFF. The CDR3 DNA reads TGCGCCAGCAGCTTGGGCAGAAGGGGCACTGAAGCTTTCTTT. The genes are TRBV5-1 and TRBJ1-1, with D possibly matching TRBD1 (5 bases). The CDR3 loop spans 14 amino acids. Germline values: CDR1 SGHRS, CDR2 YFSETQ. Deletions cut 0 bases from V and 4 bases from J, with 10 bases between.

The chain employs TRBV10-3 and TRBJ1-5; 10 bases are a match to TRBD1. CDR3 length: 16 residues. Trimming cost V 4 bases and J 5 bases; bases outside gene matches: 8. Germline V CDR1 and CDR2: ENHRY, SYGVKD. The CDR3, as DNA: TGTGCCATCAGTGTAGGTGACAGGGGGCTCGATCAGCCCCAGCATTTT. Its translation is CAISVGDRGLDQPQHF.